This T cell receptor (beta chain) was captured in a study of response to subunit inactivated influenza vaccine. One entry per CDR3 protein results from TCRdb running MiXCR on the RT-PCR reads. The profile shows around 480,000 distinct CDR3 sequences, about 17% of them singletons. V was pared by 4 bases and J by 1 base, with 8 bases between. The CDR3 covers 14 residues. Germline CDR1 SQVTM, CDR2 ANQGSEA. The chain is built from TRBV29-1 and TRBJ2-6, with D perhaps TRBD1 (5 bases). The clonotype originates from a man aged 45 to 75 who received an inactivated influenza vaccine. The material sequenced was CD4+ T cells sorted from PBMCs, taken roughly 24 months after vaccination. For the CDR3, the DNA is TGCAGCGTTGGGGGCGGATCTGGGGCCAACGTCCTGACTTTC. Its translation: CSVGGGSGANVLTF.